The clone carrying this T cell receptor (beta chain) was counted many times. What it recognizes is unknown. Time point defined: sample taken at primary tumor resection. Just over 70 TRACERx patients with early, untreated non-small cell lung cancer donated samples. The study sequenced unsorted whole RNA from tumor, nontumor lung or frozen PBMC. The CDR3 loop spans 12 amino acids. Germline CDR1 is DFQATT and CDR2 is SNEGSKA (reference sequence). V lost 4 bases and J 5 bases, leaving 11 bases between the germline ends. The data were taken from a study of spatial heterogeneity in lung cancer. Each TCR cDNA molecule bore a unique molecular identifier. MiXCR, run by TCRdb on the 5' RACE reads, gives a single entry per CDR3 protein. This table holds roughly 9,000 distinct CDR3 sequences, about 6.3% found once. Study-level points and caveats: It was found that expanded intratumoral alpha and beta TCR counts tracked tumor mutation counts.

This sample comprised lung tumor tissue, obtained at surgery. The source is a male donor with early-stage non-small cell lung cancer. The chain links TRBV20-1 to TRBJ1-2; a weak D match, TRBD1 (6 bases). CDR3 region: CSATGQTYGYTF. The CDR3 DNA reads as TGCAGTGCTACAGGACAGACTTATGGCTACACCTTC.